The sequence of this T cell receptor beta chain was determined in a study of cytomegalovirus exposure and HLA in healthy donors (dated by TCRdb to about 2017). Looking at the study overall: An earlier analysis of some 620 of the donors reported 276 Gb of sequence data and 95 million to 130 million unique TCR beta sequences obtained from roughly 170 million T cells. An early release that covered 640 HLA-typed donors contained approximately 300 gigabases of sequencing data and around 85 million unique TCR sequences. Of the approximately 400 genotyped donors, roughly 85% fell in the genetic ancestry cluster associated with self-reported Caucasian donors. The aim of the study was to test whether cataloging public T cell receptors could identify signatures of past pathogen exposure. The study profiled the T cell repertoires of hundreds of subjects by immunosequencing and related them to cytomegalovirus serostatus. Along with the approximately 650-subject first cohort, a separate validation cohort of over a hundred different subjects was used. To predict cytomegalovirus infection status, the study combined high-throughput TCR immunosequencing, statistical association of individual TCRs with disease status, and machine learning. A later analysis re-examined previously published TCR beta repertoires from more than 650 donors and added high-resolution HLA genotyping to investigate patterns of TCR occurrence. Rather than using new phenotypic data, the later analysis identified candidate immune exposures from TCR beta sequences and from how often those sequences occurred across donors. An earlier analysis of several hundred of the donors applied high-throughput TCR beta sequencing to assess whether each TCR beta V gene segment acted as functional or pseudogenic. Donor age, sex, ethnicity and CMV serostatus were collected together with the repertoire data. In a later genetic analysis, genome-wide SNP genotypes for about three fifths of the roughly 670 donors were used, and that subset was treated as a discovery cohort. All discovery cohort repertoires had been generated using a single sequencing platform. HLA typing covered class I and class II loci at four-digit resolution. Typing coverage varied by locus: roughly 620-640 donors for A, B, C, DRB1 and DQB1; roughly 520 for DQA1; some 610 for DPA1; some 470 for DPB1. Roughly five DR-DQ haplotypes were handled as single units for association and clustering, since linkage in the cohort was strong. Among roughly 400 genotyped donors of the cohort, an average of about 240,000 unique TCR beta nucleotide sequences were sequenced per donor, roughly 20% of them non-productive. Overall results and qualifications from the work: A few of the identified cytomegalovirus-associated TCR beta chains were confirmed in vitro to be specific for cytomegalovirus antigens. A total of 164 TCR beta chains were listed by the study as associated with cytomegalovirus. In an earlier analysis of around 600 of the donors, most TCR beta V segments were observed in productive rearrangements about 87% or about 30% of the time, broadly matching IMGT annotations. According to a later analysis, parvovirus B19, influenza, CMV and Epstein-Barr virus appeared linked to several top co-occurrence clusters. V-gene and J-gene trimming of TCR beta chains was associated with a missense DCLRE1C variant in a later genetic analysis, and the association was replicated in an independent cohort. When HLA alleles, especially DR and DQ, strongly co-occurred, attributing TCR associations to individual alleles was difficult. This cohort had only TCR beta chains sequenced, and the lack of alpha or paired-chain data limited which features could be detected. The classifier was reported to diagnose cytomegalovirus status with high specificity and sensitivity in both the original cohort and the validation cohort. It was suggested by the authors that the approach could potentially be generalized to other disease states and immunological phenotypes. Because counts were too low, 15 to 20 rarely observed V segments, including chromosome 9 orphons, were excluded from the earlier analysis of several hundred of the donors. A cluster of highly shared sequence variants was judged likely to be a technical artifact of the sequencing pipeline. Roughly uniform sequencing depth across donors was assumed in presence/absence analyses, although this assumption may not hold. Because HLA typing was unavailable for some donors at each locus, only the typed subset was used in association tests. A further reported finding was that TCR beta sequences accurately predicted the HLA-A and HLA-B alleles for most subjects in the first cohort. According to a later genetic analysis, donors in an Asian-associated ancestry cluster had fewer N-insertions in productive TCRs than the roughly 670-donor mean. In a later analysis, 16,951 TCR beta sequences were associated with specific HLA alleles at a false discovery rate of 0.05. A later analysis found that HLA-associated TCR beta chains were more clonally expanded and had lower generation probabilities than equally common non-associated chains. Some IMGT-functional V segments, including TRBV6-2 and TRBV6-3, could not be told apart with the 87-base-pair reads, so those segments were excluded. Most TCR sequences were observed very rarely across donors, whereas some public TCRs were present in many individuals. According to a later analysis, TCR association rates differed among HLA loci, with DRB1 alleles showing the most associated TCRs and HLA-C alleles showing the fewest. Linkage disequilibrium might explain the correlated functional status among segregating V segments, but an unknown experimental factor could not be ruled out. The only immune exposure information available for the cohort was CMV serostatus. A later analysis found that most CMV-associated TCR beta chains appeared HLA-restricted, with HLA associations seemingly driven largely by CMV exposure.

A note on this clone: It lacks a known antigen. No much larger clone exists at a distance of one base, and base qualities are not known.

The cohort comprised around 690 healthy bone marrow donors. All cohort members were sampled while nominally healthy, although unrecorded immune exposures were likely present. The donor was CMV seropositive and was included in the group of 300 or so seropositive cohort members. A peripheral blood sample was provided by each donor, and peripheral blood mononuclear cells were used for TCR beta sequencing. Genomic DNA was extracted from the blood cell samples with the Qiagen DNeasy Blood Extraction Kit. Libraries were prepared through the immunoSEQ multiplex PCR assay. A mixture of 60 forward primers for TCR Vbeta segments and 13 reverse primers for TCR Jbeta segments was used in the multiplex PCR. The CDR3 region of rearranged TCR beta genes was amplified from genomic DNA by a multiplex PCR assay. The Illumina HiSeq System was used to sequence the amplified TCR beta libraries as 87-base-pair reads. On the study's bioinformatics: A later analysis counted about 76 million unique TCR beta chains across the 550 to 750 repertoires, and some 12 million of these chains were shared by at least two donors. To remove PCR and sequencing errors, raw reads were error-corrected and collapsed into unique sequences using a nearest-neighbor algorithm that merged closely related sequences. V, D and J gene segments were assigned by aligning CDR3 sequences to IMGT reference sequences. Each retained sequence needed at least a six-nucleotide match to both a V gene segment and a J gene segment. A rearrangement counted as productive if the CDR3 had no stop codons and remained in frame with V and J, and every other rearrangement counted as non-productive. Following IMGT convention, CDR3 was defined as the stretch from the second conserved V-encoded cysteine up to the conserved J-encoded phenylalanine. In an earlier analysis of more than 550 of the donors, sequences lacking an unambiguous match to a single V gene segment were excluded. An earlier analysis of over 450 of the donors classified V segments as functional when productive rearrangements were above 56.7% and as segregating when the standard deviation between donors was above 5%. A statistical classification framework was built to diagnose cytomegalovirus status from the catalog of TCR beta chain sequences. In a later analysis, V and J genes were assigned by comparing TCR nucleotide sequences against IMGT/GENE-DB human TR gene sequences. The TCRdist pipeline was used in a later analysis to assign CDR3 sequences and most-parsimonious VDJ recombination scenarios. In a later analysis, each TCR beta chain was defined by its CDR3 amino acid sequence together with its V-gene family, and reads lacking a unique V-gene family were excluded. As a way to deal with suspected cross-contamination and a sequencing artifact, a later analysis dropped hundreds of nucleotide sequences that were highly shared and had low generation probability. In a later analysis, a clonal expansion index was calculated for each public chain from normalized within-repertoire ranks of inferred template counts. A later analysis computed generation probabilities with a VDJ recombination model fitted to out-of-frame rearrangements, and checked the results against IGoR. In a later analysis, hypergeometric tests were used to score TCR-TCR, TCR-HLA and TCR-CMV co-occurrence, with a repertoire-size bias correction applied to TCR pairs. In a later analysis, false discovery rates were estimated by permuting HLA or CMV assignments 20 times. In a later analysis, co-occurring TCRs were grouped using DBSCAN, and TCRdist sequence similarity was added for clustering within HLA-allele-positive subsets. For co-occurrence clustering, repertoires with fewer than 30,000 or more than 120,000 public chains were excluded, along with four to six repertoires with anomalous nucleotide sharing. The source is immuneACCESS, and TCRdb retained only in-frame sequences with V and J called. Part of the clones is not carried over; for the studies checked, unresolved V genes explain less than half of this, and the remainder is unexplained. D and trimming come from the DNA, and the V and J calls and clone size come from that table. The sample table holds about 120,000 clones, of which 81% were seen once. Around 4% of the sample is held by the ten biggest clonotypes.

Including the terminal cysteine and phenylalanine, the CDR3 comprises 15 residues. Kept here is only the CDR3 DNA, which spans 45 bases and is read in frame from base 1. V and J lose 3 bases and 1 base, and a span of 9 bases separates them. The germline V gene (reference sequence) specifies LNHNV as CDR1 and YYDKDF as CDR2. The source material was PBMCs. This clonotype was obtained from a man between 18 and 35 years old in good health and CMV-seropositive. This chain is built from TRBV15 and TRBJ2-2, and TRBD1 may be the D gene, going by 5 matching bases. The nucleotides are TGTGCCACCAGCAGGGGGCAGGGGAACACCGGGGAGCTGTTTTTT. Its protein product is CATSRGQGNTGELFF.